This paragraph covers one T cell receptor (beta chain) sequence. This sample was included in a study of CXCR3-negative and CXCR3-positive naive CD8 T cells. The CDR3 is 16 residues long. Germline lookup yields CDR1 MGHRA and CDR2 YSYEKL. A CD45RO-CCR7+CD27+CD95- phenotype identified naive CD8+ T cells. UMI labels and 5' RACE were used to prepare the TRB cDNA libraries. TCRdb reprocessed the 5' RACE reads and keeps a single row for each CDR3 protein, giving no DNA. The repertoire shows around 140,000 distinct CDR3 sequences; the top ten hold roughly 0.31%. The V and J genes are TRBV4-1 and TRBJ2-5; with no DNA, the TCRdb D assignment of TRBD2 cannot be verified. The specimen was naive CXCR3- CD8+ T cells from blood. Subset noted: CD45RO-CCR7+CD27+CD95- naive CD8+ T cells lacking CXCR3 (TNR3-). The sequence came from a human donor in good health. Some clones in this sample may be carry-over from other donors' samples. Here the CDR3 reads CASSQEETSGQETQYF.